The sequence of this T cell receptor beta chain was determined in a study of cytomegalovirus exposure and HLA in healthy donors. Both 60 Vbeta primers and 13 Jbeta primers went into the PCR. Produced via immunoSEQ multiplex PCR; TCRdb's table is partial and in-frame only. Counted here are about 130,000 clones, around 77% occurring once; the ten biggest clones make up roughly 2%. This clone was counted once. Its specificity is unknown. Compared with germline, one end of the junction differs, possibly owing to a read error. The germline V gene encodes CDR1 MNHNS and CDR2 SASEGT. CDR3 length equals 14 residues. Whole-study findings and limits: Earlier analysis looked at TCR beta V segments, and most were productive about 90% or about 30% of the time. Analyses of presence and absence presupposed an approximately uniform sequencing depth across donors. A later analysis revealed that TCR association rates differed between HLA loci, peaking at DRB1 and bottoming out at HLA-C.

The chain is built from TRBV6-1 and TRBJ2-1, with TRBD2 matching 10 bases. The clonotype was recovered from a man between 25 and 39 years old in good health and CMV-seronegative. The sample comprised PBMCs. CDR3 in DNA: TGTGCCAGCAGTGAAGGCAGGGCTAGCGGGAGTAGGGTCTTC. This gives the protein CASSEGRASGSRVF.